This T cell receptor (beta chain) was captured in a study of blood T cell repertoires in COVID-19. The overall study: Spain, Italy and the United States supplied samples that represented acute and convalescent COVID-19. T cells, B-cell-depleted T cells, or PBMCs supplied cDNA or gDNA.

Individuals aged roughly 18 to 100 years were recruited from approximately 22 US areas. Symptom resolution, clearance, or two negative PCRs marked donors in Cohort 3 as recovered. Sequencing was performed with immunoSEQ multiplex PCR; in TCRdb, only in-frame clones are kept and a portion is missing. The table records approximately 230,000 clones, over 75% of them present only once. Germline V lookup: CDR1 SGHRS, CDR2 YFSETQ. V lost 4 bases, J lost 4 bases, and 17 bases lay in between. CDR3 length: 15 amino acids. The source is a man aged 18-30 years who had recovered from COVID-19. Material for sequencing was PBMCs or T cells enriched from blood (not recorded which). The V gene is TRBV5-1, the J gene TRBJ1-1; weak D call: TRBD1 (6 bases). This CDR3 reads CASSAGPGASTEAFF. The CDR3 nucleotides are TGCGCCAGCAGCGCCGGACCAGGGGCGTCCACTGAAGCTTTCTTT.